Below are 15 T cell receptor beta chains sequenced from a single sample in a study of T cell repertoires in cytomegalovirus infection. TCRdb used MiXCR to reprocess the reads, holding one entry per CDR3 protein. The sample holds about 76,000 distinct CDR3 sequences, around 3.4% seen once. The sequenced sample was PBMCs. These receptors all come from a human donor in good health (CMV status not recorded). Some clones in this sample may be carry-over from other donors' samples.

This clonotype came up many times. This chain links TRBV29-1 with TRBJ1-1; D gene unclear. The V gene's germline CDR1 is SQVTM and CDR2 ANQGSEA. The CDR3 consists of 12 residues. CDR3 DNA: TGCAGTTCCCGGACCTTTGTTGGTGAAGCTTTCTTT. It encodes CSSRTFVGEAFF.

This clonotype was seen ten or more times. The genes are TRBV9 and TRBJ1-1, with D possibly being TRBD1 (6 bases). CDR3 length: 14 amino acids. The germline V gene encodes CDR1 SGDLS and CDR2 YYNGEE. Trimming took off 4 bases at V and 3 bases at J, with 13 bases between the two ends. Written as DNA, the CDR3 is TGTGCCAGCAGCCCCGGGGGGCATGACACTGAAGCTTTCTTT. As protein: CASSPGGHDTEAFF.

This clonotype was detected many times. J is TRBJ2-7 and V is TRBV12-3 or TRBV12-4, with 12 bases matching TRBD2. The CDR3 has 17 residues. V shed 6 bases and J 0 bases; nucleotides not matched to a gene: 9. The CDR3 sequence: CASRGQTSGGPSYEQYF. In DNA form, the CDR3 reads TGTGCCAGCAGGGGACAGACTAGCGGGGGACCCTCCTACGAGCAGTACTTC.

This clonotype appeared many times. This rearrangement joins TRBV7-2 to TRBJ1-2; 8 bases align to TRBD1. Looked up from germline, CDR1 is SGHTA and CDR2 is FQGNSA. V was pared by 1 base and J by 4 bases, with 11 bases of the junction left unmatched. The CDR3 loop spans 17 amino acids. CDR3 region: CASSLGGGTGQTYGYTF. DNA for the CDR3: TGTGCCAGCAGCTTAGGGGGGGGGACAGGACAGACCTATGGCTACACCTTC.

In its sample, this clonotype was seen many times. The genes are TRBV28 and TRBJ2-7, with TRBD1 identical over 9 bases. This CDR3 spans 15 amino acids. V dropped 5 bases and J dropped 3; count of bases not matched to a gene: 8. The germline CDR1 and CDR2 sequences are MDHEN and SYDVKM. This CDR3 reads CASSPAGQGGYEQYF. CDR3 sequence (DNA): TGTGCCAGCAGTCCAGCGGGACAGGGAGGCTACGAGCAGTACTTC.

This clonotype was observed at least ten times. This chain links TRBV6-1 with TRBJ1-5; a weak D match, TRBD1 (6 bases). The CDR3 has 15 residues. Trimming cost V 7 bases and J 0 bases, with 13 bases left between them. Germline V gives CDR1 MNHNS, CDR2 SASEGT. The CDR3 loop reads CASNTGWDSNQPQHF. CDR3 nucleotide sequence: TGTGCCAGCAACACAGGGTGGGATAGCAATCAGCCCCAGCATTTT.

This chain uses TRBV12-3 or TRBV12-4 with TRBJ2-4; D uncertain. There are 16 residues in the CDR3. Trimming cost V 5 bases and J 3 bases, with 17 bases left between them. The CDR3 DNA reads as TGTGCCAGCAGTGCAACGACAAACAGCCTCAAAAACATTCAGTACTTC. Encoded protein: CASSATTNSLKNIQYF.

This clonotype was observed many times. J is TRBJ2-5 and V is TRBV3-1, with TRBD2 matching 10 bases. Germline values: CDR1 LGHDT, CDR2 YNNKEL (reference sequence). This CDR3 spans 16 amino acids. V shed 4 bases and J 2 bases; nucleotides not matched to a gene: 7. For the CDR3, the DNA is TGTGCCAGCAGCCGCGAGAGGACTAGCGGTCAAGAGACCCAGTACTTC. Protein: CASSRERTSGQETQYF.

This clonotype was detected many times. The chain is built from TRBV3-1 and TRBJ1-5, with D maybe TRBD1 (5 bases). Trimming cost V 0 bases and J 4 bases, with 13 bases left between them. This CDR3 region has 16 residues. Germline V gene data show CDR1 as LGHDT and CDR2 as YNNKEL (reference sequence). In nucleotides, the CDR3 is TGTGCCAGCAGCCAAGATGGCGCAGGGACGAATCAGCCCCAGCATTTT. Its translation is CASSQDGAGTNQPQHF.

This clonotype was recorded many times. The chain uses TRBV5-1 and TRBJ1-1; D is perhaps TRBD1 (5 bases). Trimming removed 0 bases at V and 0 bases at J, with 6 bases between. In germline, CDR1 is SGHRS, CDR2 YFSETQ. The CDR3 spans 14 residues. CDR3: CASSLAGMNTEAFF. CDR3 nucleotide sequence: TGCGCCAGCAGCTTGGCAGGGATGAACACTGAAGCTTTCTTT.

This clonotype was seen at least ten times. The chain is built from TRBV6-2 or TRBV6-3 and TRBJ2-7; D unclear. The CDR3 is 11 residues long. Germline V CDR1 and CDR2: MNHEY, SVGEGT. V was cut by 8 bases and J by 2 bases, with 7 bases left in between. CDR3 nucleotides: TGTGCCAGCCGAGAAGCCTACGAGCAGTACTTC. Translation gives CASREAYEQYF.

This clonotype appeared many times. The V and J genes are TRBV12-3 or TRBV12-4 and TRBJ2-3; D uncertain. V lost 4 bases, J lost 3 bases, and 8 bases lay in between. The CDR3 is 13 amino acids. CDR3 protein: CASSSTGTDTQYF. The CDR3 coding sequence is TGTGCCAGCAGTTCCACCGGGACAGATACGCAGTATTTT.

In its sample, this clonotype was seen many times. CDR3 in amino acids: CASSLRGNYEQYF. In DNA form, the CDR3 reads TGTGCCAGCAGTTTAAGGGGTAACTACGAGCAGTACTTC. V and J are TRBV12-3 or TRBV12-4 and TRBJ2-7, with a weak D call TRBD1 (5 bases). V was pared by 2 bases and J by 3 bases, with 8 bases between. The CDR3 length is 13 residues.

This clonotype was seen ten or more times. The genes are TRBV7-6 and TRBJ1-5, with D unresolved. V lost 1 base to trimming and J lost 11 bases, with 12 bases between them. The CDR3 consists of 13 residues. Germline V CDR1 and CDR2: SGHVS, FNYEAQ. CDR3 sequence: CASSLGQAQSQHF. DNA for the CDR3: TGTGCCAGCAGCTTAGGGCAGGCGCAGTCCCAGCATTTT.

This clonotype was seen many times. The chain combines TRBV20-1 with TRBJ2-2; D uncertain. The CDR3 length is 14 residues. Germline loops: CDR1 DFQATT, CDR2 SNEGSKA (reference sequence). V lost 5 bases and J lost 1, with 11 bases in between. CDR3 in amino acids: CSAQSLGNTGELFF. As DNA, the CDR3 is TGCAGTGCTCAGAGTTTGGGGAACACCGGGGAGCTGTTTTTT.